These T cell receptor beta chains were read from a single sample in a study of cytomegalovirus exposure and HLA in healthy donors. Generated by immunoSEQ multiplex PCR, the TCRdb table keeps only in-frame clones and is missing some. This table has about 130,000 clones, around 85% appearing once. Sequenced material: PBMCs. The receptor source for this set is a boy aged 5-17 years in good health and CMV-seronegative. CDR3s include the opening cysteine and the closing phenylalanine or tryptophan. The D gene is left open where the match is weak. Size is stated for part of the rows, as once, few or many counts, or as a class when the clone is expanded.

clone size: NA; D gene: TRBD1; V gene: TRBV5-1; J gene: TRBJ2-7; CDR3 DNA: TGCGCCAGCAGCCAAGATCCGGGACAGGGGGTCTACGAGCAGTACTTC; CDR3 protein: CASSQDPGQGVYEQYF
clone size: NA; D gene: NA; V gene: TRBV7-9; J gene: TRBJ2-5; CDR3 DNA: TGTGCCAGCAGCCCCCCTGGACAACAAGAGACCCAGTACTTC; CDR3 protein: CASSPPGQQETQYF
clone size: few; D gene: TRBD1; V gene: TRBV5-5; J gene: TRBJ2-7; CDR3 DNA: TGTGCCAGCAGCTACAGGGGATCGGGCCCATACGAGCAGTACTTC; CDR3 protein: CASSYRGSGPYEQYF
clone size: NA; D gene: NA; V gene: TRBV6-6; J gene: TRBJ1-4; CDR3 DNA: TGTGCCAGCACCCGACAACCAACTAATGAAAAACTGTTTTTT; CDR3 protein: CASTRQPTNEKLFF
clone size: few; D gene: NA; V gene: TRBV9; J gene: TRBJ2-1; CDR3 DNA: TGTGCCAGCAGCGTAGGAGGGGGGGGTCCTGAGCAGTTCTTC; CDR3 protein: CASSVGGGGPEQFF
clone size: NA; D gene: NA; V gene: TRBV19; J gene: TRBJ2-1; CDR3 DNA: TGTGCCAGTAGTATAGGTGTGACTAGTGGGTTTAATGAGCAGTTCTTC; CDR3 protein: CASSIGVTSGFNEQFF
clone size: NA; D gene: NA; V gene: TRBV21-1; J gene: TRBJ2-5; CDR3 DNA: TGTGCCAGCAGCAGTCCCCTCGGGGGATGGGTAGAGACCCAGTACTTC; CDR3 protein: CASSSPLGGWVETQYF
clone size: NA; D gene: NA; V gene: TRBV10-2; J gene: TRBJ2-7; CDR3 DNA: TGCGCCAGCAGTGAGTCGAAGGGGGAGCAGTACTTC; CDR3 protein: CASSESKGEQYF
clone size: NA; D gene: TRBD2; V gene: TRBV5-6; J gene: TRBJ2-7; CDR3 DNA: TGTGCCAGCAGCTTTCCGGGAGGGTGGTACGAGCAGTACTTC; CDR3 protein: CASSFPGGWYEQYF
clone size: NA; D gene: NA; V gene: TRBV11-1; J gene: TRBJ2-3; CDR3 DNA: TGTGCCAGCAGCGTTGCGGGTACGCAGTATTTT; CDR3 protein: CASSVAGTQYF
clone size: NA; D gene: TRBD1; V gene: TRBV27; J gene: TRBJ2-7; CDR3 DNA: TGTGCCAGCAGTTTCGGGACAGATTACGAGCAGTACTTC; CDR3 protein: CASSFGTDYEQYF
clone size: NA; D gene: NA; V gene: TRBV5-6; J gene: TRBJ2-7; CDR3 DNA: TGTGCCAGCAGCACTGGGAACCGGGGCTACGAGCAGTACTTC; CDR3 protein: CASSTGNRGYEQYF
clone size: NA; D gene: NA; V gene: TRBV7-9; J gene: TRBJ2-5; CDR3 DNA: TGTTCCAGCAGCCCGACTTTTTCCGGGGGACAAGAGACCCAGTACTTC; CDR3 protein: CSSSPTFSGGQETQYF
clone size: NA; D gene: TRBD1; V gene: TRBV6-5; J gene: TRBJ1-1; CDR3 DNA: TGTGCCAGCAGTTTTATAGGACAGGGGGGCACTGAAGCTTTCTTT; CDR3 protein: CASSFIGQGGTEAFF
clone size: NA; D gene: TRBD2; V gene: TRBV7-9; J gene: TRBJ2-7; CDR3 DNA: TGTGCCAGCAGCCTAGTAGCGGGAACCCTCTCCTACGAGCAGTACTTC; CDR3 protein: CASSLVAGTLSYEQYF
clone size: NA; D gene: NA; V gene: TRBV7-8; J gene: TRBJ2-7; CDR3 DNA: TGTGCCAGCAGCTTATTCTTTTACGAGCAGTACTTC; CDR3 protein: CASSLFFYEQYF
clone size: NA; D gene: TRBD1; V gene: TRBV28; J gene: TRBJ2-7; CDR3 DNA: TGTGCCAGCACTCGAACCGGGACAGGGTCGGGCGAGCAGTACTTC; CDR3 protein: CASTRTGTGSGEQYF
clone size: NA; D gene: TRBD2; V gene: TRBV5-1; J gene: TRBJ2-3; CDR3 DNA: TGCGCCAGCAGCTTGGCACTAGCGGGGAGGGGGAATACGCAGTATTTT; CDR3 protein: CASSLALAGRGNTQYF
clone size: NA; D gene: TRBD2; V gene: TRBV7-9; J gene: TRBJ2-7; CDR3 DNA: TGTGCCAGCAGCTTAGCGGGCGGGGGTGGAGCCTACGAGCAGTACTTC; CDR3 protein: CASSLAGGGGAYEQYF
clone size: NA; D gene: TRBD1; V gene: TRBV6-1; J gene: TRBJ2-5; CDR3 DNA: TGTGCCAGCGCCGACAGGGGAGAGACCCAGTACTTC; CDR3 protein: CASADRGETQYF
clone size: NA; D gene: NA; V gene: TRBV6-6; J gene: TRBJ1-2; CDR3 DNA: TGTGCCAGCAGAGACGGGGGGGCCCATGGCTACACCTTC; CDR3 protein: CASRDGGAHGYTF
clone size: NA; D gene: NA; V gene: TRBV5-4; J gene: TRBJ2-5; CDR3 DNA: TGTGCCAGCAGCTCTAAACAGGGAGCGGAGGAGACCCAGTACTTC; CDR3 protein: CASSSKQGAEETQYF
clone size: NA; D gene: NA; V gene: TRBV2; J gene: TRBJ1-5; CDR3 DNA: TGTGCCAGCAGTGAACGTCGTTCCCCTAGCAATCAGCCCCAGCATTTT; CDR3 protein: CASSERRSPSNQPQHF
clone size: NA; D gene: NA; V gene: TRBV4-3; J gene: TRBJ1-1; CDR3 DNA: TGCGCCAGCAGCCAAGGGAGGGGCCAGTCGGTGGCTGAAGCTTTCTTT; CDR3 protein: CASSQGRGQSVAEAFF
clone size: NA; D gene: NA; V gene: TRBV4-1; J gene: TRBJ1-2; CDR3 DNA: TGCGCCAGCAGCCAAGCGCCCCAGCCGGGGTATGGCTACACCTTC; CDR3 protein: CASSQAPQPGYGYTF
clone size: once; D gene: TRBD1; V gene: TRBV5-4; J gene: TRBJ1-6; CDR3 DNA: TGTGCCAGCAGCACTCCTCAGACAGGGACTTTAACACCCCTCCACTTT; CDR3 protein: CASSTPQTGTLTPLHF
clone size: NA; D gene: NA; V gene: TRBV13; J gene: TRBJ2-1; CDR3 DNA: TGTGCCAGCAGCTCCAGCGGGCCCTCCTACAATGAGCAGTTCTTC; CDR3 protein: CASSSSGPSYNEQFF
clone size: NA; D gene: TRBD1; V gene: TRBV30; J gene: TRBJ1-2; CDR3 DNA: TGTGCCTGGAGTGTAGCGGACAGGGACTTCTATGGCTACCCCTTC; CDR3 protein: CAWSVADRDFYGYPF
clone size: NA; D gene: TRBD2; V gene: TRBV6-5; J gene: TRBJ2-1; CDR3 DNA: TGTGCCAGCAGGAGGGGGGTAGCGGGGGACGGGGGGCAGTTCTTC; CDR3 protein: CASRRGVAGDGGQFF
clone size: NA; D gene: NA; V gene: TRBV18; J gene: TRBJ2-2; CDR3 DNA: TGTGCCAGCTCACCATGGGTCCGGGGTTGGACCGGGGAGCTGTTTTTT; CDR3 protein: CASSPWVRGWTGELFF
clone size: once; D gene: NA; V gene: TRBV19; J gene: TRBJ1-2; CDR3 DNA: TGTGCCAGTAACAGAGGCAGCGGAGGAACTTCAGCTAACTATGGCTACACCTTC; CDR3 protein: CASNRGSGGTSANYGYTF
clone size: NA; D gene: NA; V gene: TRBV30; J gene: TRBJ1-2; CDR3 DNA: TGTGCCTGGAGTGCGAGGTCCCCGGTGGGCACCTTC; CDR3 protein: CAWSARSPVGTF
clone size: NA; D gene: TRBD1; V gene: TRBV19; J gene: TRBJ1-1; CDR3 DNA: TGTGCCAGTAGCCATTTGGGACAGGGGGCTTTCTTT; CDR3 protein: CASSHLGQGAFF